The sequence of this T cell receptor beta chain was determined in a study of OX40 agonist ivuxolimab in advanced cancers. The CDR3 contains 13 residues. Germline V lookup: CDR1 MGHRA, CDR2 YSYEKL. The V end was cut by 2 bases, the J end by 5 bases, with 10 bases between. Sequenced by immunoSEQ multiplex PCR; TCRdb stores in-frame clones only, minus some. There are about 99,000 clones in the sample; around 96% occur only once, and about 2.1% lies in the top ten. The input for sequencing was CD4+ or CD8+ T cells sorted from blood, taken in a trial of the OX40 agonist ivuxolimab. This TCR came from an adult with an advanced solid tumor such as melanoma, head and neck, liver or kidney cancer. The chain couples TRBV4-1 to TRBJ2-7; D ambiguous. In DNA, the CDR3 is TGCGCCAGCAGCCAATGGGCGGAACACGAGCAGTACTTC. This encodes CASSQWAEHEQYF.